The source of this T cell receptor beta chain is a study of T cell changes during pregnancy in multiple sclerosis (dated by TCRdb to the late 2010s). Some background on the complete study: The study looked at changes in the T cell repertoire across pregnancy in women with multiple sclerosis.

The CDR3 holds 18 amino acids from the cysteine to the phenylalanine. Only the CDR3 portion is preserved as DNA: 54 bases, with reading frame beginning at the first base. CDR1 and CDR2, looked up from the germline V gene, are MRHNA and SNTAGT. Here V drops 0 bases and J drops 3 bases, and the junction holds 8 bases not matched to any gene. Library preparation used the immunoSEQ multiplex PCR assay. TCRdb obtained this table from immuneACCESS and retained in-frame rearrangements with V and J assigned. These tables miss some clones; where compared with another copy, unresolved V genes account for less than half of the shortfall, and the remainder is unexplained. In this sample the table shows 25,000 to 35,000 clones, 80% to 90% of which occur a single time. Of the sample, about 6.9% is held by the ten largest clones. In regard to this clone: Its target antigen remains unknown. The record has no base qualities; no much larger clone is one base away.

The sequence was collected from a female donor with multiple sclerosis, enrolled in a pregnancy study. Material: CD8+ T cells from peripheral blood mononuclear cells, obtained in the second trimester of pregnancy. The chain uses TRBV6-4 and TRBJ2-2; 9 middle bases align to TRBD2. The DNA sequence reads TGTGCCAGCAGTGACTCGGGGGCTAGCGGGACTCACACCGGGGAGCTGTTTTTT. It encodes CASSDSGASGTHTGELFF.